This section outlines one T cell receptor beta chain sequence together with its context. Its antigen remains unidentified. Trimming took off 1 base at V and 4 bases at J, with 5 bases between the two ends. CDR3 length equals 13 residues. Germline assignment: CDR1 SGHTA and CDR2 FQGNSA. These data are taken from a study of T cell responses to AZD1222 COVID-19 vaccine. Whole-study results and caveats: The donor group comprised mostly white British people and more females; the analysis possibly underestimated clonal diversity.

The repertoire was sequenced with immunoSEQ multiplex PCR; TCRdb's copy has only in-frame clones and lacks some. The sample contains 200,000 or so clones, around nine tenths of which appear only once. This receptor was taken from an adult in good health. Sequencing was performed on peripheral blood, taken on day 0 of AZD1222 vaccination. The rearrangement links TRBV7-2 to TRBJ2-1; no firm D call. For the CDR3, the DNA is TGTGCCAGCAGCTTAGGGCCTTACAATGAGCAGTTCTTC. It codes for CASSLGPYNEQFF.